The 3 T cell receptor beta chains below were found in one sample sequenced in a study of T cell responses to AZD1222 COVID-19 vaccine. Repertoires were generated with immunoSEQ multiplex PCR, while TCRdb's copy carries only in-frame clones and drops some. The sample has about 100,000 clones, about 83% seen once. Material: peripheral blood, obtained on day 0 of AZD1222 vaccination. The receptor set was obtained from an adult in good health.

The chain combines TRBV19 with TRBJ2-1; 9 nucleotides match TRBD2. Looked up from germline, CDR1 is LNHDA and CDR2 is SQIVND (reference sequence). The CDR3 is 15 amino acids. V was pared by 4 bases and J by 4 bases, with 5 bases of the junction left unmatched. The CDR3 nucleotides are TGTGCCAGTAGTAGACTAGCGGTCGGATACAATGAGCAGTTCTTC. Protein: CASSRLAVGYNEQFF. The full variable domain, its missing parts supplied by reference TRBV19 and TRBJ2-1, is DGGITQSPKYLFRKEGQNVTLSCEQNLNHDAMYWYRQDPGQGLRLIYYSQIVNDFQKGDIAEGYSVSREKKESFPLTVTSAQKNPTAFYLCASSRLAVGYNEQFFGPGTRLTVL.

The sample holds one count of this clone. The CDR3 is CASRTGGRSYEQYF. CDR3 nucleotides: TGTGCCAGCAGAACCGGGGGCCGCTCCTACGAGCAGTACTTC. This chain joins TRBV6-6 and TRBJ2-7; D tentatively fits TRBD1 or TRBD2 (6 bases each). V lost 6 bases and J lost 0, with 12 bases in between. The CDR3 has 14 amino acids. Looked up from germline, CDR1 is MNHNY and CDR2 is SVGAGI (reference sequence).

The chain has TRBV5-1 and TRBJ1-6; TRBD1 is a possible D gene (5 bases). Germline V gene lookup returns CDR1 SGHRS and CDR2 YFSETQ. This CDR3 has 15 residues. Trimming removed 4 bases from V and 1 base from J, with 9 bases in between. DNA for the CDR3: TGCGCCAGCAGCCTTCAGGGTTCCTATAATTCACCCCTCCACTTT. Protein product: CASSLQGSYNSPLHF.